These 28 T cell receptor beta chains came from one sample sequenced in a study of CD8 T cells in Susac syndrome. cDNA came from about 0.5 to 1 ug RNA primed by random hexamers. TCRdb used MiXCR to reprocess the immunoSEQ multiplex PCR reads, holding one entry per CDR3 protein. The repertoire holds about 210,000 distinct CDR3 sequences, approximately 95% seen once, with 0.1% in the top ten. The sequenced sample was CD4+ T cells from PBMCs. The receptor source for this set is a human donor in good health.

The chain uses TRBV29-1 and TRBJ2-4, with 11 bases that match TRBD2. Germline-derived CDR1 and CDR2 are SQVTM and ANQGSEA. J was trimmed by 1 base and V by 4 bases; bases with no gene match: 12. The CDR3 covers 18 residues. CDR3 in DNA: TGCAGCGTTGGAGCTAGCGGGGGGCCCTTCGGGGCCAAAAACATTCAGTACTTC. Its translation: CSVGASGGPFGAKNIQYF.

The chain combines TRBV27 with TRBJ1-2; perhaps TRBD1 as D (5 bases). Germline CDR1 and CDR2: MNHEY and SMNVEV (reference sequence). This CDR3 comprises 14 residues. The V end was cut by 7 bases, the J end by 10 bases, with 22 bases between. As DNA, the CDR3 is TGTGCCAGCACCTACCTGGCGGGGGGAAGAGCCTACACCTTC. Amino acid sequence: CASTYLAGGRAYTF.

The CDR3: CASSLVIGGSSYGYTF. The DNA for the CDR3 is TGTGCCAGCAGCTTGGTTATAGGGGGAAGTTCCTATGGCTACACCTTC. The chain is built from TRBV7-8 and TRBJ1-2; perhaps TRBD1 as D (6 bases). The V gene's germline CDR1 is SGHVS and CDR2 FQNEAQ. With 3 bases removed from V and 4 bases from J, the gap between germline ends came to 18 bases. The CDR3 has 16 residues.

This chain connects TRBV28 to TRBJ2-7, with 9 bases that match TRBD1. The CDR3 loop spans 14 amino acids. Germline lookup yields CDR1 MDHEN and CDR2 SYDVKM. V gave up 5 bases and J gave up 5 bases; unmatched junction bases: 7. Written as DNA, the CDR3 is TGTGCCAGCAGTCACGGGACAGGGAGACACGAGCAGTACGTC. Amino acids: CASSHGTGRHEQYV.

The gene calls are TRBV7-9 and TRBJ1-5; D is uncertain. This CDR3 spans 14 amino acids. Germline lookup yields CDR1 SEHNR and CDR2 FQNEAQ (reference sequence). Trimming left V 1 base short and J 1 base short, with 5 bases between. The CDR3, as DNA: TGTGCCAGCAGCTTAGAAAACAGCAATCAGCCCCAGCATTTT. It translates to CASSLENSNQPQHF.

The chain has TRBV5-1 and TRBJ2-3; 11 bases agree with TRBD1. The CDR3 loop spans 15 amino acids. Germline lookup yields CDR1 SGHRS and CDR2 YFSETQ. The trim removed 3 bases at V and 7 bases at J, leaving 7 bases unmatched. CDR3 region: CASSSGTGGGNTQYF. CDR3 bases: TGCGCCAGCAGCTCCGGGACAGGGGGTGGGAATACGCAGTATTTT.

This chain joins TRBV12-3 or TRBV12-4 and TRBJ2-3; 13 bases are a match to TRBD2. Trimming took 6 bases from V and 2 from J; bases not matched to a gene: 14. The CDR3 runs 19 residues. CDR3 sequence reads: CASSSGLAGRLSSTDTQYF. CDR3 DNA sequence: TGTGCCAGCAGCTCGGGACTAGCGGGGCGGCTGTCCTCCACAGATACGCAGTATTTT.

The J gene is TRBJ2-2, the V gene TRBV5-1; 7 bases are a match to TRBD2. The V and J ends lost 7 bases and 4 bases, in that order; junction bases with no gene match: 4. This CDR3 region has 13 residues. Germline V gene sequence: CDR1 SGHRS, CDR2 YFSETQ. The CDR3: CASAGVRTGELFF. DNA of the CDR3: TGCGCCAGCGCGGGGGTTCGCACCGGGGAGCTGTTTTTT.

This clonotype was found a few times. The chain combines TRBV5-1 with TRBJ2-5; D is ambiguous. Trimming cost V 0 bases and J 1 base, with 7 bases left between them. CDR3 size: 14 residues. CDR1 SGHRS and CDR2 YFSETQ come from the germline V gene. The CDR3 is CASSLVSGQETQYF. The CDR3 bases are TGCGCCAGCAGCTTGGTATCAGGCCAAGAGACCCAGTACTTC.

J is TRBJ1-3 and V is TRBV4-1; D gene uncertain. Germline CDR1 reads MGHRA; CDR2 reads YSYEKL. Trimming shortened V by 3 bases and J by 0 bases, and 9 bases separated the two germline ends. The CDR3 has 15 amino acids. The chain's CDR3 is CASSHPQSSGNTIYF. In nucleotides, the CDR3 is TGCGCCAGCAGCCACCCCCAGAGCTCTGGAAACACCATATATTTT.

The chain links TRBV29-1 to TRBJ2-3; D possibly corresponds to TRBD1 (6 bases). V was pared by 3 bases and J by 5 bases, with 9 bases between. CDR3 length equals 12 residues. Germline values: CDR1 SQVTM, CDR2 ANQGSEA. The CDR3 is CSVDLQGDTQYF. CDR3 sequence (DNA): TGCAGCGTTGATTTACAGGGAGATACGCAGTATTTT.

J is TRBJ2-5 and V is TRBV20-1; 8 bases map to TRBD2. J lost 1 base, V lost 7 bases, and 8 bases had no gene match. Germline-derived CDR1 and CDR2 are DFQATT and SNEGSKA (reference sequence). The CDR3 has 14 residues. This CDR3 is CSVTGGTFQETQYF. The CDR3 nucleotides are TGCAGTGTTACGGGGGGGACGTTCCAAGAGACCCAGTACTTC.

This clonotype was observed once. This rearrangement joins TRBV25-1 to TRBJ1-6; D is unclear. This CDR3 is 14 amino acids long. The germline V and J ends were trimmed by 4 bases and 4 bases, with 8 bases remaining between them. Germline CDR1 is MGHDK and CDR2 is SYGVNS. This CDR3 is CASSAEQYNSPLHF. DNA of the CDR3: TGTGCCAGCAGTGCTGAACAGTATAATTCACCCCTCCACTTT.

This chain links TRBV20-1 with TRBJ2-1, with no clear D. V was trimmed by 6 bases and J by 3 bases, leaving 6 bases between them. The germline CDR1 and CDR2 sequences are DFQATT and SNEGSKA (reference sequence). CDR3 length: 11 amino acids. CDR3 sequence reads: CSASDYNEQFF. The CDR3 DNA follows: TGCAGTGCATCGGACTACAATGAGCAGTTCTTC.

The chain links TRBV11-1 to TRBJ2-2; D ambiguous. V shed 8 bases and J shed 1 base, with 5 bases lying between them. Germline-derived CDR1 and CDR2 are SGHAT and FQDESV (reference sequence). This CDR3 has 12 residues. The CDR3 DNA reads as TGTGCCAGCGGCGGGAACACCGGGGAGCTGTTTTTT. This encodes CASGGNTGELFF.

This chain uses TRBV14 with TRBJ1-1, with D possibly being TRBD1 (5 bases). Germline V gives CDR1 SGHDN, CDR2 FVKESK. This CDR3 spans 14 amino acids. Between the trimmed V and J ends, which lost 4 bases and 4 bases, there was a span of 13 bases. The DNA of the CDR3 is TGTGCCAGCAGCCGGGGGGTACGGGGCACTGAAGCTTTCTTT. As protein: CASSRGVRGTEAFF.

V usage is TRBV23-1 and J usage is TRBJ2-1; D ambiguous. TRBV23-1 qualifies as an ORF whose function is uncertain. CDR3 size: 10 residues. V was shortened by 8 bases and J by 6 bases, with 5 bases between the two germline ends. Here the CDR3 reads CASPTNEQFF. In nucleotides, the CDR3 is TGCGCCAGCCCGACCAATGAGCAGTTCTTC.

Comments on this clonotype: The germline gene is not matched at one end of the junction; a read error may be the cause. The chain has TRBV28 and TRBJ2-5; possible D gene TRBD2, 5 bases. CDR3 length: 16 residues. Germline-derived CDR1 and CDR2 are MDHEN and SYDVKM. CDR3 DNA: TGTGCTAGCAGTACGTACTCGAAGGGAGCCCAAGAGACCCAGTACTTC. It translates to CASSTYSKGAQETQYF.

This clonotype was detected only once. The chain recombines TRBV2 with TRBJ1-5, with 7 positions matching TRBD1. Germline assignment: CDR1 SNHLY and CDR2 FYNNEI. Germline trimming cut 7 bases from V and 3 bases from J; bases unmatched to any gene: 12. This CDR3 is built from 16 residues. The CDR3 DNA follows: TGTGCCAGCACCTCGGACAGGCGTTGGGACAATCAGCCCCAGCATTTT. Amino acid sequence: CASTSDRRWDNQPQHF.

The chain joins TRBV27 to TRBJ2-3; the D is unclear. Per the germline V gene, CDR1 is MNHEY and CDR2 is SMNVEV (reference sequence). The CDR3 is made up of 13 amino acids. The germline V and J ends were trimmed by 3 bases and 6 bases, with 10 bases remaining between them. The DNA of the CDR3 is TGTGCCAGCAGTTTGACGTGGCGGGATACGCAGTATTTT. Encoded protein: CASSLTWRDTQYF.

This clonotype showed up just once. The V gene is TRBV7-3, the J gene TRBJ1-2, with D hard to call. The CDR3 loop spans 15 amino acids. V lost 5 bases and J lost 5, with 18 bases in between. CDR1 and CDR2 (germline): SGHTA, FQGTGA. CDR3: CASSLLISNGYGYTF. In DNA form, the CDR3 reads TGTGCCAGCAGCCTCCTTATCTCCAACGGATATGGCTACACCTTC.

The chain joins TRBV15 to TRBJ2-5; D is unclear. Trimming cost V 3 bases and J 0 bases, with 2 bases left between them. CDR1 and CDR2 (germline): LNHNV, YYDKDF (reference sequence). CDR3 length: 12 residues. CDR3 in amino acids: CATSRNQETQYF. The CDR3 DNA is TGTGCCACCAGCAGGAACCAAGAGACCCAGTACTTC.

In this sample, this clonotype turned up a few times. V gene TRBV6-1 combines with J gene TRBJ1-5; no clear D gene. Trimming took 7 bases from V and 4 from J, leaving 8 bases between them. CDR3 length: 12 residues. Germline V gene data show CDR1 as MNHNS and CDR2 as SASEGT. The CDR3 nucleotides are TGTGCCAGCACCGTGACTAATCAGCCCCAGCATTTT. It yields the protein CASTVTNQPQHF.

The chain is built from TRBV2 and TRBJ2-1; no definite D call. The V gene's germline CDR1 is SNHLY and CDR2 FYNNEI. Trimming removed 4 bases at V and 2 bases at J, with 12 bases between. CDR3 length: 15 residues. The CDR3 loop reads CASSATPLTYNEQFF. CDR3 nucleotide sequence: TGTGCCAGCAGTGCAACACCTCTCACCTACAATGAGCAGTTCTTC.

This sequence joins TRBV5-4 and TRBJ1-6; no reliable D call. In germline, CDR1 is SGHNT, CDR2 YYREEE (reference sequence). V was trimmed by 1 base and J by 10 bases, leaving 9 bases between them. The CDR3 is 13 amino acids. CDR3 in DNA: TGTGCCAGCAGCTTGCATGGATACTCACCCCTCCACTTT. Its translation: CASSLHGYSPLHF.

The chain couples TRBV7-8 to TRBJ2-5; 7 nucleotides agree with TRBD2. Unmatched junction bases numbered 13, after V lost 4 bases and J lost 5 bases. The CDR3 is 16 amino acids. Germline V gene lookup returns CDR1 SGHVS and CDR2 FQNEAQ. The CDR3 DNA reads as TGTGCCAGCAGCTCTAGGGGCGGGGGAGGTGCGGAGACCCAGTACTTC. This sequence encodes CASSSRGGGGAETQYF. The whole variable domain, filled in from reference TRBV7-8 and TRBJ2-5, reads GAGVSQSPRYKVAKRGQDVALRCDPISGHVSLFWYQQALGQGPEFLTYFQNEAQLDKSGLPSDRFFAERPEGSVSTLKIQRTQQEDSAVYLCASSSRGGGGAETQYFGPGTRLLVL.

CDR3 DNA: TGTGCCAGTGAACCGGGACTAGCGCGGAATGAGCAGTTCTTC. This gives the protein CASEPGLARNEQFF. The V and J genes are TRBV19 and TRBJ2-1; 10 nucleotides match TRBD2. Germline V lookup: CDR1 LNHDA, CDR2 SQIVND (reference sequence). V lost 8 bases and J lost 7; bases outside the gene matches: 8. The CDR3 is 14 residues long.

The chain combines TRBV11-3 with TRBJ2-1; TRBD2 is a possible D gene (5 bases). CDR3 length equals 12 residues. V shed 2 bases and J shed 7 bases, with 6 bases lying between them. Germline V CDR1 and CDR2: SGHNT, YENEEA. The CDR3 spells CASSLSGNEQFF. The CDR3 coding sequence is TGTGCCAGCAGCTTAAGCGGTAATGAGCAGTTCTTC.